This T cell receptor (beta chain) originates from a study of T cells in Graves' hyperthyroidism and ophthalmopathy. The wider study: The blood sample was taken at first diagnosis, before treatment began.

The CDR3 consists of 14 residues. CDR1 DFQATT and CDR2 SNEGSKA come from the germline V gene (reference sequence). Deletions cut 4 bases from V and 4 bases from J, with 16 bases between. This clonotype was counted at least ten times. For ophthalmopathy patients, the Clinical Activity Score was at least 3 and the NOSPECS grade at least 4; duration was under 3 months. Patients with uncontrolled infections, other autoimmune diseases, pregnancy or lactation were excluded. Clinical symptoms, serum thyroxine, TRAb, thyroid ultrasound and orbital computed tomography informed diagnoses. RNA transcripts yielded amplified TCR beta CDR3 regions. Using the HTBI primer set, a first-round RT-PCR was run on the TCR CDR3. Each CDR3 protein gets one entry after TCRdb re-called the multiplex PCR reads with MiXCR. Among around 540,000 distinct CDR3 sequences listed, 15% to 20% were seen once.

The rearrangement links TRBV20-1 to TRBJ2-5; possibly TRBD1 or TRBD2 for D (6 bases each). The source material was blood. The TCR was taken from a woman aged 25 to 45 with Graves' ophthalmopathy. The CDR3 here is CSATGAFTGETQYF. The CDR3, as DNA: TGCAGTGCTACGGGGGCTTTTACGGGAGAGACCCAGTACTTC.